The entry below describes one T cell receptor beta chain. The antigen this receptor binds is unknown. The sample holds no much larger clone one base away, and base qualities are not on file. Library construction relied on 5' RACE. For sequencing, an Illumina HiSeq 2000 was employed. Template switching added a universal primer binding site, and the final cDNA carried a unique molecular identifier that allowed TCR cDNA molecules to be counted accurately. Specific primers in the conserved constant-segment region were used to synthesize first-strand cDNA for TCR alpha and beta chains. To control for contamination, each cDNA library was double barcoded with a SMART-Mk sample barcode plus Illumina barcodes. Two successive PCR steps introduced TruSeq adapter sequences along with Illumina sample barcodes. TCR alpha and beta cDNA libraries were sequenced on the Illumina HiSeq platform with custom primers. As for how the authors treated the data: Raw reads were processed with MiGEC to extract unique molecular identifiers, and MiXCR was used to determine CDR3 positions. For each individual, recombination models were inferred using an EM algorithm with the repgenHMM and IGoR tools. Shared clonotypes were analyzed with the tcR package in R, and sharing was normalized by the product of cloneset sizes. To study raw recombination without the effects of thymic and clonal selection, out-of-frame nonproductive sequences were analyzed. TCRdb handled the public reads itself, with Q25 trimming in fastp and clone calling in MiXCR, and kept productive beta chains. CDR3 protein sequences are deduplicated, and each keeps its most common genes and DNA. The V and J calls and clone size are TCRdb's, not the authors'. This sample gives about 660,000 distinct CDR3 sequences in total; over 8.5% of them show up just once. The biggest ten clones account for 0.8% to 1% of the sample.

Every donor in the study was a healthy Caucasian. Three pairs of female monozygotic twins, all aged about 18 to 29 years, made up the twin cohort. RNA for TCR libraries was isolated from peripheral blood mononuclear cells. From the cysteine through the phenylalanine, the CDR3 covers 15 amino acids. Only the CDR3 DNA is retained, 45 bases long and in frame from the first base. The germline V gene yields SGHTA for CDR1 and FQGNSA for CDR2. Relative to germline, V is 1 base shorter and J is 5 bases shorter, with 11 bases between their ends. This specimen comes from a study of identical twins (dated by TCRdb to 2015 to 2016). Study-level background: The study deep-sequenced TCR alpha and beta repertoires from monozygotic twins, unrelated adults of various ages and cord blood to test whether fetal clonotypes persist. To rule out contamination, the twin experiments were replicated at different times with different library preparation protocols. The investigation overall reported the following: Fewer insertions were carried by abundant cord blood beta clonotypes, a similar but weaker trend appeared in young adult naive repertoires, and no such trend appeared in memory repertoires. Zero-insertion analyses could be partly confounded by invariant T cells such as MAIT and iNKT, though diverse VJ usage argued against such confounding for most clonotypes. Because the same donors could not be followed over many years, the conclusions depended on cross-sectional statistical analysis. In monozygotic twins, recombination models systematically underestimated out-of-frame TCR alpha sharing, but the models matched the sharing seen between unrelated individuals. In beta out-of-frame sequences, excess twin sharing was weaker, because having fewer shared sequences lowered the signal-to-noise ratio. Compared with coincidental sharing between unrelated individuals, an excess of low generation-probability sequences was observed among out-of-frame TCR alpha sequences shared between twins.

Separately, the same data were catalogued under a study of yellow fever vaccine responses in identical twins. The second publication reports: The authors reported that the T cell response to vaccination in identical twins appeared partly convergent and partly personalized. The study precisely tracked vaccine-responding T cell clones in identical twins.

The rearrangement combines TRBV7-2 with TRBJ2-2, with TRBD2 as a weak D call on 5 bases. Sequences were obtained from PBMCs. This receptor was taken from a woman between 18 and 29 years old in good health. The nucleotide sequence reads TGTGCCAGCAGCTTAGTCGGGAAACATACCGGGGAGCTGTTTTTT. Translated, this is CASSLVGKHTGELFF. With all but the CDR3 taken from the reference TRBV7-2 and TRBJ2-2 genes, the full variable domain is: GAGVSQSPSNKVTEKGKDVELRCDPISGHTALYWYRQSLGQGLEFLIYFQGNSAPDKSGLPSDRFSAERTGGSVSTLTIQRTQQEDSAVYLCASSLVGKHTGELFFGEGSRLTVL.